These T cell receptor beta chains were read from a single sample in a study of regulatory T cells in long-lasting Graves disease. TCRdb re-called the multiplex PCR reads with MiXCR, one entry per CDR3 protein. The sample carries about 620,000 distinct CDR3 sequences, roughly 16% recorded once. The same sample was also used in a study of T cells in Graves' hyperthyroidism and ophthalmopathy.

This sample comprised peripheral blood mononuclear cells (PBMCs), obtained at new diagnosis, from a patient treated with antithyroid drugs. Every receptor here comes from a woman aged 30 to 39 with Graves disease. The CDR3 runs from the conserved cysteine through the conserved F or W.

V,length,CDR3
TRBV12-3/TRBV12-4,12,CASSLSRSATYF
TRBV7-6,12,CASSTSYNEQFF
TRBV29-1,12,CSVDGGYTEAFF
TRBV29-1,10,CSGLKETQYF
TRBV2,13,CASSRESTDTQYF
TRBV20-1,13,CSARGDVTPREYF
TRBV2,15,CASKRRDMGNEKLFF
TRBV28,13,CASSSGVAGGKFF
TRBV11-2,14,CASSLGQDADTQYF
TRBV28,17,CASGPGQSRVFVQPQHF